This T cell receptor (beta chain) was observed in a study of T-cell memory formation after mild COVID-19. The ends lost 6 bases at V and 5 bases at J; junction bases unmatched: 5. The V gene's germline CDR1 is SGHTA and CDR2 FQGNSA. This CDR3 has 13 residues. Each CDR3 protein gets one entry after TCRdb re-called the 5' RACE reads with MiXCR. The repertoire consists of some 350,000 distinct CDR3 sequences, with about 15% occurring once and the leading ten covering about a fifth. The rearrangement joins TRBV7-2 to TRBJ1-1; 8 bases line up with TRBD1. Sample: PBMCs or a T cell subset sorted from them (not recorded which). This TCR came from a young man who had mild COVID-19 (a few samples of this study predate the infection). Cell type and time point are not known. CDR3 in amino acids: CASRTGQATEAFF. CDR3 DNA sequence: TGTGCCAGCAGGACGGGACAGGCTACTGAAGCTTTCTTT.